Presented here are 32 T cell receptor beta chains from one specimen sequenced in a study of CD8 T cells in Susac syndrome (dated by TCRdb to about 2019). Receptor amplification or capture employed the immunoSEQ multiplex PCR assay. RNA was extracted using the RNeasy kit, and about 0.45 to 1 microgram was reverse transcribed with random hexamers. Using fastp trimming at Q25 and MiXCR clonotype assembly, TCRdb reanalyzed the public sequencing data and kept in-frame beta chains. Identical CDR3 protein sequences are pooled into one entry, listed with their most common genes and DNA. This sample holds roughly 140,000 distinct CDR3 sequences; nearly 95% were observed only once. Of the sample, about 0.26% falls within the top ten clones. The sample comprised CD8+ T cells from PBMCs. Receptors originate from a human donor in good health.

The chain couples TRBV5-1 to TRBJ2-2; D uncertain. The CDR3 is made up of 15 amino acids. Germline-derived CDR1 and CDR2 are SGHRS and YFSETQ. Trimming left V 1 base short and J 4 bases short, with 11 bases between. CDR3: CASSLNRDATGELFF. The CDR3 bases are TGCGCCAGCAGCTTGAATCGCGACGCCACCGGGGAGCTGTTTTTT.

V is TRBV28 and J is TRBJ1-1, with 12 positions matching TRBD1. V gave up 6 bases and J gave up 11 bases; unmatched junction bases: 7. CDR3 length equals 13 residues. Germline loops: CDR1 MDHEN, CDR2 SYDVKM. In DNA, the CDR3 is TGTGCCAGCAGGGGGACAGGGGGCGCGAAGGCTTTCTTT. Translating gives CASRGTGGAKAFF.

This chain links TRBV7-9 with TRBJ2-7; a possible D gene is TRBD1 (7 bases). From germline, CDR1 is SEHNR and CDR2 FQNEAQ (reference sequence). The CDR3 length is 14 residues. Trimming took 8 bases from V and 3 from J, leaving 17 bases between them. The CDR3 sequence is CASGGDRTGYEQYF. The CDR3 coding sequence is TGTGCCAGCGGAGGGGACAGAACAGGCTACGAGCAGTACTTC. The full variable domain, completed using reference TRBV7-9 and TRBJ2-7, is DTGVSQNPRHKITKRGQNVTFRCDPISEHNRLYWYRQTLGQGPEFLTYFQNEAQLEKSRLLSDRFSAERPKGSFSTLEIQRTEQGDSAMYLCASGGDRTGYEQYFGPGTRLTVT.

The rearrangement links TRBV5-6 to TRBJ2-1, with no clear D. Germline V lookup: CDR1 SGHDT, CDR2 YYEEEE. The V end lost 4 bases, the J end lost 8 bases, and 10 bases lay between the germline ends. CDR3 length equals 12 residues. DNA of the CDR3: TGTGCCAGCAGCAGCCCCTGGGATGAGCAGTTCTTC. Its protein product is CASSSPWDEQFF.

The chain combines TRBV14 with TRBJ2-5; D is perhaps TRBD2 (6 bases). The CDR3 has 18 amino acids. Looked up from germline, CDR1 is SGHDN and CDR2 is FVKESK. The V end was cut by 1 base, the J end by 1 base, with 19 bases between. CDR3 amino acids: CASSQGSVLWEVQETQYF. Here the CDR3 DNA reads TGTGCCAGCAGCCAAGGAAGTGTGTTATGGGAGGTCCAAGAGACCCAGTACTTC. Combining the CDR3 with reference TRBV14 and TRBJ2-5 gives the whole variable domain EAGVTQFPSHSVIEKGQTVTLRCDPISGHDNLYWYRRVMGKEIKFLLHFVKESKQDESGMPNNRFLAERTGGTYSTLKVQPAELEDSGVYFCASSQGSVLWEVQETQYFGPGTRLLVL.

The chain carries TRBV20-1 and TRBJ2-1; D might be TRBD2 (5 bases). This CDR3 has 15 amino acids. Trimming took off 5 bases at V and 0 bases at J, with 14 bases between the two ends. Germline CDR1 reads DFQATT; CDR2 reads SNEGSKA (reference sequence). CDR3 DNA sequence: TGCAGTGCTTCCTTAGCGCTTAGCTCCTACAATGAGCAGTTCTTC. Protein: CSASLALSSYNEQFF.

V is TRBV9 and J is TRBJ2-1; no reliable D call. Looked up from germline, CDR1 is SGDLS and CDR2 is YYNGEE. V was cut by 2 bases and J by 5 bases, with 5 bases left in between. This CDR3 contains 12 residues. CDR3 loop: CASSVTDNEQFF. The CDR3 DNA reads as TGTGCCAGCAGCGTGACGGACAATGAGCAGTTCTTC.

The V and J genes are TRBV6-2 or TRBV6-3 and TRBJ1-5, with D maybe TRBD1 (5 bases). Germline CDR1 and CDR2: MNHEY and SVGEGT. CDR3 length equals 14 residues. The V end was cut by 6 bases, the J end by 6 bases, with 15 bases between. The CDR3 reads CASRADLGGQPQHF. The CDR3, as DNA: TGTGCCAGCAGGGCGGACTTGGGGGGTCAGCCCCAGCATTTT.

This clonotype has a handful of counts. This rearrangement joins TRBV6-2 or TRBV6-3 to TRBJ2-3; D is uncertain. Trimming shortened V by 7 bases and J by 1 base, and 6 bases separated the two germline ends. Germline CDR1 MNHEY, CDR2 SVGEGT. The CDR3 totals 12 residues. This chain's CDR3 is CASTAGTDTQYF. The CDR3 DNA reads TGTGCCAGCACGGCGGGCACAGATACGCAGTATTTT.

The chain combines TRBV20-1 with TRBJ1-2, with TRBD1 matching over 7 bases. In germline, CDR1 is DFQATT, CDR2 SNEGSKA (reference sequence). This CDR3 spans 15 amino acids. V lost 5 bases, J lost 4 bases, and 13 bases stayed unmatched. CDR3 sequence: CSAYSEDRSIYGYTF. The CDR3 DNA reads as TGCAGTGCTTATTCAGAGGACAGGTCGATCTATGGCTACACCTTC.

The chain employs TRBV29-1 and TRBJ1-2; unclear D gene. The germline gives CDR1 SQVTM, CDR2 ANQGSEA. The ends were cut back, 4 bases at V and 4 bases at J, with 7 bases in the middle. This CDR3 spans 11 amino acids. CDR3 bases: TGCAGCGTTGGAGGGCTCTATGGCTACACCTTC. Its translation is CSVGGLYGYTF.

The chain has TRBV7-9 and TRBJ1-2; D remains ambiguous. V lost 5 bases and J 2 bases, leaving 6 bases between the germline ends. The CDR3 is 12 residues long. CDR1 and CDR2 from the germline V gene are SEHNR and FQNEAQ (reference sequence). The CDR3: CASSADNYGYTF. As DNA, the CDR3 is TGTGCCAGCAGCGCGGACAACTATGGCTACACCTTC.

This sequence joins TRBV28 and TRBJ2-5; D assignment may be TRBD1 or TRBD2 (5 bases each). V was pared by 7 bases and J by 4 bases, with 19 bases between. CDR1 is MDHEN and CDR2 is SYDVKM in the germline V gene. The length of the CDR3 is 15 residues. The CDR3 nucleotides are TGTGCCAGCAATCGGACACCCCTTCGGGGAGAGACCCAGTACTTC. Its protein is CASNRTPLRGETQYF.

The chain employs TRBV9 and TRBJ2-3; D remains unclear. The CDR3 is 16 amino acids. The germline gives CDR1 SGDLS, CDR2 YYNGEE. Trimming cost V 0 bases and J 4 bases, with 15 bases left between them. As DNA, the CDR3 is TGTGCCAGCAGCGTAGCACCCAGTGTAGGCGCAGATACGCAGTATTTT. Its translation: CASSVAPSVGADTQYF.

This rearrangement joins TRBV29-1 to TRBJ2-7; TRBD2 aligns across 9 bases. V lost 4 bases, J lost 3 bases, and 7 bases stayed unmatched. The germline gives CDR1 SQVTM, CDR2 ANQGSEA. The CDR3 contains 14 residues. CDR3 residues: CSVGGGRADYEQYF. The CDR3 region has the DNA TGCAGCGTTGGGGGCGGGAGGGCCGACTACGAGCAGTACTTC.

The CDR3 nucleotides are TGTGCCAGCAGCCAGCCTAGCTATGCCTACGAGCAGTACTTC. This codes for CASSQPSYAYEQYF. V gene TRBV3-1 combines with J gene TRBJ2-7, with D possibly matching TRBD2 (5 bases). The germline gives CDR1 LGHDT, CDR2 YNNKEL (reference sequence). The CDR3 extends over 14 amino acids. Trimming pared 3 bases from V and 2 bases from J, leaving 11 bases between.

V gene TRBV7-2 combines with J gene TRBJ2-3, with TRBD2 matching over 8 bases. The germline V gene encodes CDR1 SGHTA and CDR2 FQGNSA. The CDR3 spans 17 residues. Trimming cost V 1 base and J 2 bases; bases outside gene matches: 8. CDR3 DNA sequence: TGTGCCAGCAGCTTAGGGGTAGCGGGGCTGAACACAGATACGCAGTATTTT. This translates into CASSLGVAGLNTDTQYF.

The chain carries TRBV30 and TRBJ2-1; 7 bases agree with TRBD1. V trimming: 4 bases; J trimming: 7 bases; junction bases outside the gene matches: 7. The CDR3 sequence is 13 residues long. Germline loops: CDR1 GTSNPN, CDR2 SVGIG (reference sequence). In DNA, the CDR3 is TGTGCCTGGAAAGGGGGCGAGGTAAATGAGCAGTTCTTC. Amino acid sequence: CAWKGGEVNEQFF.

The chain is built from TRBV27 and TRBJ1-2; D is undetermined. The V gene lost 2 bases and the J gene lost 4 bases, with 8 bases spanning the gap. CDR3 size: 13 residues. Germline assignment: CDR1 MNHEY and CDR2 SMNVEV (reference sequence). The CDR3 nucleotides are TGTGCCAGCAGTTTAGGTCAATTCTATGGCTACACCTTC. Translating it yields CASSLGQFYGYTF.

The V call is TRBV29-1, the J call TRBJ1-1, with unresolved D. Germline values: CDR1 SQVTM, CDR2 ANQGSEA. This CDR3 has 12 amino acids. V was pared by 4 bases and J by 0 bases, with 6 bases between. The CDR3 spells CSVGIVNTEAFF. For the CDR3, the DNA is TGCAGCGTTGGAATTGTGAACACTGAAGCTTTCTTT.

The gene calls are TRBV9 and TRBJ2-7; 7 positions agree with TRBD1. The J segment lost 4 bases and the V segment lost 2 bases, leaving 9 bases of the junction unmatched. The CDR3 runs to 15 residues. The V gene's germline CDR1 is SGDLS and CDR2 YYNGEE. The CDR3 nucleotides read TGTGCCAGCAGCGTGGGCCAGGGGGTGGAGTACGAGCAGTACTTC. Translating gives CASSVGQGVEYEQYF. The full variable domain, rest sourced from reference TRBV9 and TRBJ2-7, is DSGVTQTPKHLITATGQRVTLRCSPRSGDLSVYWYQQSLDQGLQFLIQYYNGEERAKGNILERFSAQQFPDLHSELNLSSLELGDSALYFCASSVGQGVEYEQYFGPGTRLTVT.

The V call is TRBV4-3, the J call TRBJ2-1; 13 bases are a match to TRBD2. With V trimmed by 4 bases and J by 7 bases, 7 bases remained unmatched. The V gene's germline CDR1 is LGHNA and CDR2 YSLEER. This CDR3 has 16 residues. CDR3 coding DNA: TGCGCCAGCAGCCCAAAAGGGACTAGCGGGATTAATGAGCAGTTCTTC. Translated, it gives CASSPKGTSGINEQFF.

The chain couples TRBV6-1 to TRBJ2-7, with D possibly TRBD2 on 7 matching bases. V lost 0 bases and J 3 bases, leaving 15 bases between the germline ends. This CDR3 spans 16 amino acids. From germline, CDR1 is MNHNS and CDR2 SASEGT. This CDR3 is CASSEAWAGEGYEQYF. CDR3 nucleotides: TGTGCCAGCAGTGAAGCCTGGGCAGGGGAGGGCTACGAGCAGTACTTC.

The J gene is TRBJ1-2, the V gene TRBV9, with a weak D call TRBD1 (6 bases). Trimming took 3 bases from V and 6 from J, leaving 9 bases between them. CDR1 is SGDLS and CDR2 is YYNGEE in the germline V gene. This CDR3 comprises 12 residues. The CDR3 loop reads CASSGDIDGYTF. The CDR3, as DNA: TGTGCCAGCAGCGGGGACATCGATGGCTACACCTTC.

V gene TRBV23-1 combines with J gene TRBJ1-5, with D unresolved. TRBV23-1 is an open reading frame whose function is uncertain. Trimming cost V 0 bases and J 6 bases, with 9 bases left between them. This CDR3 contains 14 residues. The CDR3 DNA is TGCGCCAGCAGTCAATCGCACGGACCTCAGCCCCAGCATTTT. Its translation is CASSQSHGPQPQHF.

This clonotype was recorded once. The chain employs TRBV9 and TRBJ2-2; TRBD1 is a possible D gene (6 bases). This CDR3 is built from 16 residues. The germline V gene encodes CDR1 SGDLS and CDR2 YYNGEE. Deletions cut 2 bases from V and 3 bases from J, with 14 bases between. The CDR3, as DNA: TGTGCCAGCAGCGTGGGGGCCAGCCCCTACACCGGGGAGCTGTTTTTT. It translates to CASSVGASPYTGELFF.

The chain couples TRBV7-9 to TRBJ2-7, with 9 bases aligning to TRBD1. Germline lookup yields CDR1 SEHNR and CDR2 FQNEAQ (reference sequence). The CDR3 covers 12 residues. J gave up 4 bases and V 11 bases, and 6 bases lay outside the gene matches. DNA for the CDR3: TGTGCCGGGGGACAGGGAGCTTACGAGCAGTACTTC. Its translation is CAGGQGAYEQYF.

The chain uses TRBV14 and TRBJ2-1, with a tentative D call TRBD2 (7 bases). This CDR3 is built from 15 residues. Germline V gene data show CDR1 as SGHDN and CDR2 as FVKESK. V was cut by 0 bases and J by 2 bases, with 8 bases left in between. The chain's CDR3 is CASSQEGGAYNEQFF. Written as DNA, the CDR3 is TGTGCCAGCAGCCAAGAAGGGGGGGCCTACAATGAGCAGTTCTTC.

The gene calls are TRBV6-5 and TRBJ1-6; D remains unclear. This CDR3 has 13 amino acids. CDR1 is MNHEY, CDR2 SVGAGI, per germline. Trimming took 7 bases from V and 8 from J, leaving 12 bases between them. CDR3 sequence reads: CASTLAGDSPLHF. The CDR3 DNA reads as TGTGCCAGCACCCTGGCCGGGGATTCACCCCTCCACTTT.

J is TRBJ2-7 and V is TRBV9; D gene uncertain. Trimming took off 0 bases at V and 0 bases at J, with 10 bases between the two ends. This CDR3 has 15 amino acids. The germline CDR1 and CDR2 sequences are SGDLS and YYNGEE. The CDR3 region is CASSVGPAHSYEQYF. The CDR3 bases are TGTGCCAGCAGCGTAGGACCAGCCCACTCCTACGAGCAGTACTTC.

The chain joins TRBV2 to TRBJ1-1; D perhaps matches TRBD1 (6 bases). The CDR3 has 16 amino acids. Germline lookup yields CDR1 SNHLY and CDR2 FYNNEI. V lost 4 bases and J lost 0, with 15 bases in between. CDR3 sequence: CASSGDTDLLNTEAFF. CDR3 bases: TGTGCCAGCAGTGGGGACACAGATCTTCTGAACACTGAAGCTTTCTTT. The full variable domain, rest sourced from reference TRBV2 and TRBJ1-1, is EPEVTQTPSHQVTQMGQEVILRCVPISNHLYFYWYRQILGQKVEFLVSFYNNEISEKSEIFDDQFSVERPDGSNFTLKIRSTKLEDSAMYFCASSGDTDLLNTEAFFGQGTRLTVV.

The chain uses TRBV28 and TRBJ2-4; D might be TRBD1 (5 bases). The CDR3 consists of 16 residues. Germline CDR1 is MDHEN and CDR2 is SYDVKM. The V and J ends lost 7 bases and 0 bases respectively, with 16 bases between them. The CDR3 nucleotides are TGTGCCAGCACCAAGGGGCCGCCCCTAGCCAAAAACATTCAGTACTTC. This gives the protein CASTKGPPLAKNIQYF.